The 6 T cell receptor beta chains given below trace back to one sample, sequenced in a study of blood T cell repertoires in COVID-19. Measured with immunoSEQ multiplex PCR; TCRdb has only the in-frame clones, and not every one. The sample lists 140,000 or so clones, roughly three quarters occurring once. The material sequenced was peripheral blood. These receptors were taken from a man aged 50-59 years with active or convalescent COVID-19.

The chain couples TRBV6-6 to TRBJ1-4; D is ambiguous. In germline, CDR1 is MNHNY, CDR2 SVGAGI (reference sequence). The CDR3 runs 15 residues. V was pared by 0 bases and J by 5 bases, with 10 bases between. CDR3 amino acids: CASSYSRQINEKLFF. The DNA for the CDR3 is TGTGCCAGCAGTTACTCGAGGCAGATCAATGAAAAACTGTTTTTT.

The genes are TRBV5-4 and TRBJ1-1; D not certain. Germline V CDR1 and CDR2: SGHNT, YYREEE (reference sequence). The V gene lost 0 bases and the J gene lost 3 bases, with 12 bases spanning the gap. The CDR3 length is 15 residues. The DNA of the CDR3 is TGTGCCAGCAGCTTGGGAGGAAGAATGGACACTGAAGCTTTCTTT. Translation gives CASSLGGRMDTEAFF. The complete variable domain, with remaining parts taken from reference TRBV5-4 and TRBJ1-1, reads ETGVTQSPTHLIKTRGQQVTLRCSSQSGHNTVSWYQQALGQGPQFIFQYYREEENGRGNFPPRFSGLQFPNYSSELNVNALELDDSALYLCASSLGGRMDTEAFFGQGTRLTVV.

The CDR3: CASRSGTSGYEQYF. The DNA of the CDR3 is TGTGCCAGCAGATCCGGGACTAGCGGCTACGAGCAGTACTTC. The chain recombines TRBV27 with TRBJ2-7, with 11 nucleotides matching TRBD2. This CDR3 is 14 amino acids long. Looked up from germline, CDR1 is MNHEY and CDR2 is SMNVEV (reference sequence). V dropped 6 bases and J dropped 3; count of bases not matched to a gene: 4.

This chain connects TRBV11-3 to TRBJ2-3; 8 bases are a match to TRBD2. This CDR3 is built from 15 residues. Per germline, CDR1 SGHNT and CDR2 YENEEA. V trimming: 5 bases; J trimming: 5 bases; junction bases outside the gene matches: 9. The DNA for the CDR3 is TGTGCCAGCAGCCCGGGAGGGGCTCTCTTAGATACGCAGTATTTT. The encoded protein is CASSPGGALLDTQYF. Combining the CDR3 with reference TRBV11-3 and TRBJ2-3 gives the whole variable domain EAGVVQSPRYKIIEKKQPVAFWCNPISGHNTLYWYLQNLGQGPELLIRYENEEAVDDSQLPKDRFSAERLKGVDSTLKIQPAELGDSAVYLCASSPGGALLDTQYFGPGTRLTVL.

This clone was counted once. This CDR3 reads CASSSLDSSYNEQFF. CDR3 in DNA: TGTGCCAGCAGCTCCTTGGACAGCTCCTACAATGAGCAGTTCTTC. The gene calls are TRBV11-2 and TRBJ2-1; maybe TRBD1 (6 bases). Germline values: CDR1 SGHAT, CDR2 FQNNGV. The CDR3 covers 15 residues. With 4 bases removed from V and 0 bases from J, the gap between germline ends came to 10 bases. Supplemented by reference TRBV11-2 and TRBJ2-1, the full variable domain reads EAGVAQSPRYKIIEKRQSVAFWCNPISGHATLYWYQQILGQGPKLLIQFQNNGVVDDSQLPKDRFSAERLKGVDSTLKIQPAKLEDSAVYLCASSSLDSSYNEQFFGPGTRLTVL.

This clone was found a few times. This chain's CDR3 is CASSYSRSSYTF. The CDR3 bases are TGTGCCAGCAGTTACTCTCGTAGTAGCTACACCTTC. The rearrangement uses TRBV6-5 and TRBJ1-2; D remains ambiguous. The germline V gene encodes CDR1 MNHEY and CDR2 SVGAGI. This CDR3 is built from 12 residues. The V and J ends lost 0 bases and 9 bases respectively, with 8 bases between them.